This record looks at one T cell receptor (beta chain) sequence and its context. Repertoires were generated with immunoSEQ multiplex PCR, while TCRdb's copy carries only in-frame clones and drops some. Among roughly 150,000 clones listed, 86% were seen once. The record originates from a study of blood T cell repertoires in COVID-19. Looking at the study overall: Sites across the United States, Italy and Spain contributed samples from acute and convalescent COVID-19.

Membership in each cohort depended on participant-reported clinical history. V shed 3 bases and J shed 7 bases, with 12 bases lying between them. This CDR3 is built from 13 residues. Germline loops: CDR1 SGHTA, CDR2 FQGNSA. This sequence originates from a man aged 50 or older who had recovered from COVID-19. The sample was PBMCs or T cells enriched from blood (not recorded which). The V and J genes are TRBV7-2 and TRBJ1-2; D not resolved. The CDR3 is CASSFSFNSGYTF. The CDR3 DNA is TGTGCCAGCAGCTTCTCCTTTAATTCTGGCTACACCTTC.